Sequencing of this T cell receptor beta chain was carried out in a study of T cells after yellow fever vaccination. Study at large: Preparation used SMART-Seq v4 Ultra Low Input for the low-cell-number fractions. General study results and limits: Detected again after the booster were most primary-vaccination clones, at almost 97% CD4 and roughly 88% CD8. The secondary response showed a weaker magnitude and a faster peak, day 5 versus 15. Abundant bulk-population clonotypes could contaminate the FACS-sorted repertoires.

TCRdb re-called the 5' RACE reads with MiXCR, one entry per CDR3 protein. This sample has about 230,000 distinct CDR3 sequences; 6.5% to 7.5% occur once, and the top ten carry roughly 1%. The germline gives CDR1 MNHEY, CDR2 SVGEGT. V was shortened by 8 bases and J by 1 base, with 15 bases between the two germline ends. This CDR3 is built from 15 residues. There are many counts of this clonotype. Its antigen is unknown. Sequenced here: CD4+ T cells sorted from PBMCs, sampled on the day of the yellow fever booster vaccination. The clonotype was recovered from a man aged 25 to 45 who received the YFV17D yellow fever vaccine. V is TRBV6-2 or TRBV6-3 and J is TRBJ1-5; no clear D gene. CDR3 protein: CASLGLRRSNQPQHF. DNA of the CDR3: TGTGCCAGCCTTGGGTTAAGGAGAAGCAATCAGCCCCAGCATTTT.